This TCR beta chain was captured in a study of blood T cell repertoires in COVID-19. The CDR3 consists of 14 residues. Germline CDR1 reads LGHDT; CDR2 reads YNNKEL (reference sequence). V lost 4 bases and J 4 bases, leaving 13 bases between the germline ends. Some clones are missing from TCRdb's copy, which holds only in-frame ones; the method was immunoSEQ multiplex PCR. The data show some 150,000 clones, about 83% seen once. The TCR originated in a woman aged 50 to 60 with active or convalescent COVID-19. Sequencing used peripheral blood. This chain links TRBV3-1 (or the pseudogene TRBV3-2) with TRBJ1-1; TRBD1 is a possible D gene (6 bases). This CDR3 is CASSLRGGPTEAFF. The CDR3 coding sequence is TGTGCCAGCAGCCTCCGGGGGGGCCCCACTGAAGCTTTCTTT.